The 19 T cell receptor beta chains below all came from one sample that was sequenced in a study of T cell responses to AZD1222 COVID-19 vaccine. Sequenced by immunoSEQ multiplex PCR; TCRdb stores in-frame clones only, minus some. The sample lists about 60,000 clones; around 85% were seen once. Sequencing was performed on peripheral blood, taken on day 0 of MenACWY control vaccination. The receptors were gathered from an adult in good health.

The CDR3 spells CASSLGVIQGPGQETQYF. DNA of the CDR3: TGTGCCAGCAGCTTGGGGGTCATACAGGGGCCGGGACAAGAGACCCAGTACTTC. The chain is built from TRBV5-5 and TRBJ2-5; the match to TRBD1 covers 7 bases. Losses at the gene ends were 0 bases for V and 2 bases for J; bases not matched to a gene: 13. This CDR3 spans 18 amino acids. Germline values: CDR1 SGHKS, CDR2 YYEKEE (reference sequence). The whole variable domain, remainder taken from reference TRBV5-5 and TRBJ2-5, is DAGVTQSPTHLIKTRGQQVTLRCSPISGHKSVSWYQQVLGQGPQFIFQYYEKEERGRGNFPDRFSARQFPNYSSELNVNALLLGDSALYLCASSLGVIQGPGQETQYFGPGTRLLVL.

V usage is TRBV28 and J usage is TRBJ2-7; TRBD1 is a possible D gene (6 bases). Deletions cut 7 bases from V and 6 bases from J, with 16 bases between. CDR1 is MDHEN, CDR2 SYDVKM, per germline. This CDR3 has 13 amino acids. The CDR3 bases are TGTGCCAGCATTACAGGGTCCGCCCTCGAGCAGTACTTC. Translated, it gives CASITGSALEQYF.

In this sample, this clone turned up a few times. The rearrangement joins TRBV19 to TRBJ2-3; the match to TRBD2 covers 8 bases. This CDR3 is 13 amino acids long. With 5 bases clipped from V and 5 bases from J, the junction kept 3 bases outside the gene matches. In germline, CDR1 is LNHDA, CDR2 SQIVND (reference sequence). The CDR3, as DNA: TGTGCCAGTAGTTCCCTAGCGGGAGATACGCAGTATTTT. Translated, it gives CASSSLAGDTQYF.

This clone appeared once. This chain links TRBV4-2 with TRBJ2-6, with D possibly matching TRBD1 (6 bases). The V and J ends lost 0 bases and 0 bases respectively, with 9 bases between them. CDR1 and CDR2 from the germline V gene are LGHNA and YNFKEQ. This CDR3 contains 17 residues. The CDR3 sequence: CASSQDGDNSGANVLTF. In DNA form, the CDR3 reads TGTGCCAGCAGCCAAGATGGGGACAACTCTGGGGCCAACGTCCTGACTTTC.

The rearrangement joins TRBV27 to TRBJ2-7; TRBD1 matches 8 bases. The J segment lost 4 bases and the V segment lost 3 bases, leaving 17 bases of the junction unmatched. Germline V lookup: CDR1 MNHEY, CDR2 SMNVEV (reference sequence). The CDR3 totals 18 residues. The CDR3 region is CASSFKGSEDRVTYEQYF. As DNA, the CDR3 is TGTGCCAGCAGTTTTAAAGGGTCGGAGGACAGGGTTACGTACGAGCAGTACTTC.

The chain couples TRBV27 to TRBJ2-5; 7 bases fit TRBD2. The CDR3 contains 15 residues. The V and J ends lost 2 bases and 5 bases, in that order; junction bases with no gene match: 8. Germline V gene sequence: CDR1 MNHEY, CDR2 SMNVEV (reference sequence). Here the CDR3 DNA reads TGTGCCAGCAGTTTAGGGTATAGCGGGTTGGAGACCCAGTACTTC. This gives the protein CASSLGYSGLETQYF.

This chain's CDR3 is CASSRDRVTYEQYF. The DNA of the CDR3 is TGTGCCAGCAGCCGGGACAGGGTTACCTACGAGCAGTACTTC. The chain employs TRBV5-5 and TRBJ2-7, with 9 bases that match TRBD1. CDR3 size: 14 residues. Unmatched junction bases numbered 4, after V lost 4 bases and J lost 2 bases. Germline CDR1 reads SGHKS; CDR2 reads YYEKEE (reference sequence).

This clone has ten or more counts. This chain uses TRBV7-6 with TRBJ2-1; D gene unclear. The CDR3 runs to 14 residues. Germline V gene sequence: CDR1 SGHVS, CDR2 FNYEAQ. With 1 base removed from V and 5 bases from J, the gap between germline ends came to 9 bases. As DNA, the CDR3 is TGTGCCAGCAGCTTAGTCCATACCAACAATGAGCAGTTCTTC. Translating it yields CASSLVHTNNEQFF.

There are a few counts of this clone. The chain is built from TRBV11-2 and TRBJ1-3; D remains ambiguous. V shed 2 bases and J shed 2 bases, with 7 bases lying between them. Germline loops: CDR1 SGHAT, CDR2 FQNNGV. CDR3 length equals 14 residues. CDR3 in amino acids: CASSLRVAGNTIYF. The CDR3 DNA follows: TGTGCCAGCAGCTTAAGGGTGGCTGGAAACACCATATATTTT.

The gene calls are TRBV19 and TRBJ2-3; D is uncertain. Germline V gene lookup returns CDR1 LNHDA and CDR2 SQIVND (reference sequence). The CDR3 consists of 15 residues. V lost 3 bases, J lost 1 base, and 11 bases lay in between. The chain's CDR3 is CASSMQYGGTDTQYF. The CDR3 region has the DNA TGTGCCAGTAGTATGCAGTACGGCGGCACAGATACGCAGTATTTT.

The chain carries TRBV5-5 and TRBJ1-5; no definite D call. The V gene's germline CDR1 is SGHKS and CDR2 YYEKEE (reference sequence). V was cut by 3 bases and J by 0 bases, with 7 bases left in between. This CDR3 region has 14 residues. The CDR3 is CASSSWDSNQPQHF. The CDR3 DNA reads TGTGCCAGCAGCTCATGGGATAGCAATCAGCCCCAGCATTTT.

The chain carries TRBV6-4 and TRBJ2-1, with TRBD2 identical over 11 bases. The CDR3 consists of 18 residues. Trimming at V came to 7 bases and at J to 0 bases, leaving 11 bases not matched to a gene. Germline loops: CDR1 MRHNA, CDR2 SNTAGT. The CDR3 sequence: CASKADSGRGGSYNEQFF. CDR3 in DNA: TGTGCCAGCAAGGCTGATAGCGGGAGGGGGGGCTCCTACAATGAGCAGTTCTTC.

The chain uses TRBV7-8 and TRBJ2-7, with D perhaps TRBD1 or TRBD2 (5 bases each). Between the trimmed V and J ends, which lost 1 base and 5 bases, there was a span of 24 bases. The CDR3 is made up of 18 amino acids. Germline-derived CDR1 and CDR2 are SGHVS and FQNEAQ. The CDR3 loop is CASSLEYESPDLGDEQYF. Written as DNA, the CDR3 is TGTGCCAGCAGCTTAGAATATGAGAGCCCAGATTTGGGGGACGAGCAGTACTTC. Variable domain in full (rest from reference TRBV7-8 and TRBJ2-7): GAGVSQSPRYKVAKRGQDVALRCDPISGHVSLFWYQQALGQGPEFLTYFQNEAQLDKSGLPSDRFFAERPEGSVSTLKIQRTQQEDSAVYLCASSLEYESPDLGDEQYFGPGTRLTVT.

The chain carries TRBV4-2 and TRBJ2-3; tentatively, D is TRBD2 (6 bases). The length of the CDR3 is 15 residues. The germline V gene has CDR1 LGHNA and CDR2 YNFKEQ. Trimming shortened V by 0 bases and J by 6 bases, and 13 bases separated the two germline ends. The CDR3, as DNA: TGTGCCAGCAGCCAAGAGAAGGGAGGCGTGGATACGCAGTATTTT. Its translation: CASSQEKGGVDTQYF.

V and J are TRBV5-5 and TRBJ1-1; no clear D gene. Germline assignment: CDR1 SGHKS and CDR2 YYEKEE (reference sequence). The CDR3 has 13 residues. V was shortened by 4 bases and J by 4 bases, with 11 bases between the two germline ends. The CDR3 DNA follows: TGTGCCAGCAGCCTCGTAGTGGTCACTGAAGCTTTCTTT. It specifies CASSLVVVTEAFF.

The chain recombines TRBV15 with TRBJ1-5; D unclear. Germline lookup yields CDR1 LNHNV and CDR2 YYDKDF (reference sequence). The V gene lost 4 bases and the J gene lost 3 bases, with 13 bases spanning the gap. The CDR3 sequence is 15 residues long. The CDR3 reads CATSNGVSLNQPQHF. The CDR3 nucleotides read TGTGCCACCAGCAATGGAGTTTCTCTCAATCAGCCCCAGCATTTT.

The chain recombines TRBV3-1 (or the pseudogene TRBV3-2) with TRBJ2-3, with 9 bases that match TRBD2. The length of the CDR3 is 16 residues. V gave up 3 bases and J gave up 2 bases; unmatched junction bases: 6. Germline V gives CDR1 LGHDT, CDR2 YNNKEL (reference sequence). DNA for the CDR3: TGTGCCAGCAGCCAGCAGACTAGCGGCCTCACAGATACGCAGTATTTT. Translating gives CASSQQTSGLTDTQYF.

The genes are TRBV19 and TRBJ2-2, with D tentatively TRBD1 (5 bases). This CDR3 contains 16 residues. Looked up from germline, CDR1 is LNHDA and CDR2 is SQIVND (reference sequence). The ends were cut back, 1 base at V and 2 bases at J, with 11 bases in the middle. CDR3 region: CASSIGSRGNTGELFF. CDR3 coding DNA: TGTGCCAGTAGTATAGGTAGTAGGGGTAACACCGGGGAGCTGTTTTTT.

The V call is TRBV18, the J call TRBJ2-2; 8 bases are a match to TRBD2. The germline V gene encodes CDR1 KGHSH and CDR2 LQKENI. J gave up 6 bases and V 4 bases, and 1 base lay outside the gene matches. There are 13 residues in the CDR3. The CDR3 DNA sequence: TGTGCCAGCTCACGACTAGCGCCCGGGGAGCTGTTTTTT. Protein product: CASSRLAPGELFF.